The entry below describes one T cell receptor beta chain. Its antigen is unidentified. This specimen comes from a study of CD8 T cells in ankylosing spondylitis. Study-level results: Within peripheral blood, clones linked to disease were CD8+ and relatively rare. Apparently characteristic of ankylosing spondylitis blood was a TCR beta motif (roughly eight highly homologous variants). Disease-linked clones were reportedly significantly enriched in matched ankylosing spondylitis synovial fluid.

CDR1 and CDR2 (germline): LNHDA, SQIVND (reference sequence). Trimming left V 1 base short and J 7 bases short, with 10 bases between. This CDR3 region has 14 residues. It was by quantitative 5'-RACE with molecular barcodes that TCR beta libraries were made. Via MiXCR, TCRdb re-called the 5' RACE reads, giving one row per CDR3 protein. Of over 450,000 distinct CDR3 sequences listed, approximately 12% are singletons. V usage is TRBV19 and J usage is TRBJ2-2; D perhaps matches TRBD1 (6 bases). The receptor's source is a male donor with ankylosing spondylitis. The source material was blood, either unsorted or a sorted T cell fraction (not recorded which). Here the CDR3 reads CASSIGQVVGELFF. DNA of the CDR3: TGTGCCAGTAGTATAGGACAGGTTGTCGGGGAGCTGTTTTTT.